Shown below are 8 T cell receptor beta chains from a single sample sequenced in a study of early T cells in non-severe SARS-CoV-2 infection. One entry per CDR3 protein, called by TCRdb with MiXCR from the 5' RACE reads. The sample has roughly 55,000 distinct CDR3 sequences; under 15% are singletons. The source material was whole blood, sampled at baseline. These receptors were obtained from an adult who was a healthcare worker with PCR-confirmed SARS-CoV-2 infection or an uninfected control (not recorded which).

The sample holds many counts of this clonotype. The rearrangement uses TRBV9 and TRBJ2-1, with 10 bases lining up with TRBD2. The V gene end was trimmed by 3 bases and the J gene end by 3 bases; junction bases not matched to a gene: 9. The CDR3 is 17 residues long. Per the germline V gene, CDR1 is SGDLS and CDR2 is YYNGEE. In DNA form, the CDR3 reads TGTGCCAGCAGCGAAAGCAGGACTAGCGGAATCTACAATGAGCAGTTCTTC. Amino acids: CASSESRTSGIYNEQFF.

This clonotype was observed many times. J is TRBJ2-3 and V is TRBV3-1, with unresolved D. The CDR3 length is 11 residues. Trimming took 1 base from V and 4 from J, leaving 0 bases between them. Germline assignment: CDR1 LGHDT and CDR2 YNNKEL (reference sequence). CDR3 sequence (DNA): TGTGCCAGCAGCCAAGCAGATACGCAGTATTTT. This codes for CASSQADTQYF.

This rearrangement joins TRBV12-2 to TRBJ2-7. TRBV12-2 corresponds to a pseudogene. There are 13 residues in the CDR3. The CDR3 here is CASRLRTRLEQYF. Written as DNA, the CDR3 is TGTGCAAGTCGCTTAAGGACGAGGCTCGAGCAGTACTTC.

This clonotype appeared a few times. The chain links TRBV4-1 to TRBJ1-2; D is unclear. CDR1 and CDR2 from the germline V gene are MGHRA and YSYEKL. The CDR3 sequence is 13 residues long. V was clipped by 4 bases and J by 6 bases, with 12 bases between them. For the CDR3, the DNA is TGCGCCAGCAGCCCCCAATCCGGGGATGGCTACACCTTC. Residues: CASSPQSGDGYTF.

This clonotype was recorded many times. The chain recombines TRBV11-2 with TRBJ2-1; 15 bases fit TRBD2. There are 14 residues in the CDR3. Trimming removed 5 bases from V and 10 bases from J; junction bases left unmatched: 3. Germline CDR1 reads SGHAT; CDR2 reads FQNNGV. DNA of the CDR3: TGTGCCAGCAGCGGGACTAGCGGGGGGTCGGAGCAGTTCTTC. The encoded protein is CASSGTSGGSEQFF.

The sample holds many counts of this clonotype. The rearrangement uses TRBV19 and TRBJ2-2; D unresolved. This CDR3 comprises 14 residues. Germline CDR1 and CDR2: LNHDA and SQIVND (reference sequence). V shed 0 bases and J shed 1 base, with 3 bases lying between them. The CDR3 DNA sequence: TGTGCCAGTAGTATAGAAAGGAACACCGGGGAGCTGTTTTTT. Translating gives CASSIERNTGELFF.

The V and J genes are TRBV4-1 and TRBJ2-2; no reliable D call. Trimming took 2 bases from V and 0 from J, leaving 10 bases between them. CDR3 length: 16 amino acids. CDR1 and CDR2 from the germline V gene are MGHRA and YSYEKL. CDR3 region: CASSQSATANTGELFF. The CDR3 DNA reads TGCGCCAGCAGCCAATCGGCTACCGCGAACACCGGGGAGCTGTTTTTT.

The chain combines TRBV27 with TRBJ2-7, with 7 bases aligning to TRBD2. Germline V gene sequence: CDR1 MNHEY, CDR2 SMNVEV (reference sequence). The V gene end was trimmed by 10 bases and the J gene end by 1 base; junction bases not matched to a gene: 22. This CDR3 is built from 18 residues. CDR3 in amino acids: CANIIGGSFIIRSYEQYF. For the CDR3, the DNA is TGTGCCAACATCATCGGGGGGAGCTTCATAATAAGATCCTACGAGCAGTACTTC.